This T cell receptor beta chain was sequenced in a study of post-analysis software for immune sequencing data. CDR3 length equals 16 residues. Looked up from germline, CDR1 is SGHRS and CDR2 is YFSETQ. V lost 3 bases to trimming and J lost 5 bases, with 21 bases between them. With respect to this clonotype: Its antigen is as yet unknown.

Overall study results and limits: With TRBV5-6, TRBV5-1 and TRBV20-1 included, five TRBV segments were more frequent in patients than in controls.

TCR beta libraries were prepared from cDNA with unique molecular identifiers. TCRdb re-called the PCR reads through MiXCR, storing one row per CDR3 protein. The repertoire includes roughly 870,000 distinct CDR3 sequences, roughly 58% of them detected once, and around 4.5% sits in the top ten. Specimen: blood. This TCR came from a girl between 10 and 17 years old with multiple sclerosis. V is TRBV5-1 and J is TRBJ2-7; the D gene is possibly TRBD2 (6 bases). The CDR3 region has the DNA TGCGCCAGCAGCTCGAACCGGGACTTTCCTTCTCACGAGCAGTACTTC. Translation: CASSSNRDFPSHEQYF. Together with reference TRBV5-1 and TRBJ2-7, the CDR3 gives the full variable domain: KAGVTQTPRYLIKTRGQQVTLSCSPISGHRSVSWYQQTPGQGLQFLFEYFSETQRNKGNFPGRFSGRQFSNSRSEMNVSTLELGDSALYLCASSSNRDFPSHEQYFGPGTRLTVT.